Following are 21 T cell receptor beta chains from one sample sequenced in a study of blood T cells in healthy people across ages. For the second PCR, which ran for about 6 to 11 cycles, a sample-barcoded 5' primer and a J-beta primer mix were used. TCRdb reprocessed the 5' RACE reads with MiXCR, giving one entry per CDR3 protein. Of more than 1,000,000 distinct CDR3 sequences listed, 20% to 25% were seen once; the top ten hold approximately 0.7%. This sample also belongs to another study, concerning T cells of mothers and their children.

Sequenced: blood. Receptors were obtained from a girl aged 2 to 9 in good health.

V usage is TRBV6-1 and J usage is TRBJ2-5; 10 positions match TRBD1. V lost 0 bases and J lost 5; bases outside the gene matches: 3. Germline V gene lookup returns CDR1 MNHNS and CDR2 SASEGT. This CDR3 has 15 residues. The CDR3 region is CASSEAVDRGETQYF. The CDR3 DNA is TGTGCCAGCAGTGAAGCGGTGGACAGGGGGGAGACCCAGTACTTC.

V is TRBV6-1 and J is TRBJ2-1; 7 nucleotides agree with TRBD2. With the DNA end fitting TRBJ2-5 better, the J assignment may be wrong. The CDR3 extends over 13 amino acids. Germline V gives CDR1 MNHNS, CDR2 SASEGT. DNA for the CDR3: TGTGCCAGCGCGCTGTATTGGGGGGGGACCCAGTACTTC. Its translation is CASALYWGGTQYF.

This clonotype was detected only a few times. The chain couples TRBV7-9 to TRBJ1-4, with D unclear. CDR3 length: 14 residues. V lost 3 bases, J lost 4 bases, and 9 bases lay in between. Germline V gene data show CDR1 as SEHNR and CDR2 as FQNEAQ (reference sequence). Here the CDR3 reads CASSFRRDNEKLFF. DNA of the CDR3: TGTGCCAGCAGCTTCAGGAGGGATAATGAAAAACTGTTTTTT.

The chain links TRBV27 to TRBJ2-3, with D possibly TRBD1 on 6 matching bases. CDR1 MNHEY and CDR2 SMNVEV come from the germline V gene (reference sequence). The germline V and J ends were trimmed by 4 bases and 4 bases, with 21 bases remaining between them. The CDR3 has 17 amino acids. DNA for the CDR3: TGTGCCAGCAGTTCCGCTCCGCTCACTCCAGGGGCAGATACGCAGTATTTT. Amino acid sequence: CASSSAPLTPGADTQYF.

CDR3 sequence (DNA): TGCAGTGCTGGGGCTAGCGGCCTACTCTCCTACGAGCAGTACTTC. Translating it yields CSAGASGLLSYEQYF. The J gene is TRBJ2-7, the V gene TRBV20-1, with TRBD2 matching 7 bases. The CDR3 has 15 residues. CDR1 and CDR2 from the germline V gene are DFQATT and SNEGSKA (reference sequence). The ends lost 5 bases at V and 0 bases at J; junction bases unmatched: 10.

This clonotype was seen more than once but under ten times. The chain joins TRBV3-1 to TRBJ2-7, with D maybe TRBD2 (6 bases). Germline CDR1 reads LGHDT; CDR2 reads YNNKEL (reference sequence). V lost 4 bases to trimming and J lost 1 base, with 14 bases between them. The CDR3 consists of 15 residues. CDR3 DNA: TGTGCCAGCAGCCCCCCCAAAGCGGGTTCCTACGAGCAGTACTTC. This codes for CASSPPKAGSYEQYF.

The chain couples TRBV19 to TRBJ1-1; no reliable D call. This CDR3 spans 13 amino acids. The ends were cut back, 7 bases at V and 8 bases at J, with 17 bases in the middle. Germline-derived CDR1 and CDR2 are LNHDA and SQIVND (reference sequence). As DNA, the CDR3 is TGTGCCAGTAAGGAAGGGAGTGGTGTCGAAGCTTTCTTT. It encodes CASKEGSGVEAFF.

This clonotype was seen only a few times. This chain joins TRBV9 and TRBJ2-7, with D possibly TRBD2 on 7 matching bases. Trimming shortened V by 0 bases and J by 0 bases, and 13 bases separated the two germline ends. Germline-derived CDR1 and CDR2 are SGDLS and YYNGEE. The CDR3 contains 16 residues. Written as DNA, the CDR3 is TGTGCCAGCAGCGTAGGTGGGGCGGGGGCCTCCTACGAGCAGTACTTC. Amino acids: CASSVGGAGASYEQYF.

The rearrangement uses TRBV4-2 and TRBJ2-7; D gene ambiguous. Trimming removed 1 base at V and 4 bases at J, with 11 bases between. The CDR3 runs to 14 residues. From germline, CDR1 is LGHNA and CDR2 YNFKEQ. The CDR3 loop is CASSQAPGRYEQYF. CDR3 nucleotide sequence: TGTGCCAGCAGCCAAGCCCCGGGCCGGTACGAGCAGTACTTC.

The chain is built from TRBV7-9 and TRBJ2-3, with 8 bases lining up with TRBD1. The CDR3 is 15 amino acids. The V gene's germline CDR1 is SEHNR and CDR2 FQNEAQ (reference sequence). V lost 2 bases and J lost 5; bases outside the gene matches: 6. In nucleotides, the CDR3 is TGTGCCAGCAGCTTAAGGACAGGGAGATTAGATACGCAGTATTTT. Protein sequence: CASSLRTGRLDTQYF. The whole variable domain, remainder taken from reference TRBV7-9 and TRBJ2-3, is DTGVSQNPRHKITKRGQNVTFRCDPISEHNRLYWYRQTLGQGPEFLTYFQNEAQLEKSRLLSDRFSAERPKGSFSTLEIQRTEQGDSAMYLCASSLRTGRLDTQYFGPGTRLTVL.

The chain employs TRBV12-3 or TRBV12-4 and TRBJ1-4; tentative D call: TRBD1 (6 bases). V lost 7 bases to trimming and J lost 2 bases, with 14 bases between them. The CDR3 contains 15 residues. CDR3 in amino acids: CASKALDSTNEKLFF. Here the CDR3 DNA reads TGTGCCAGCAAAGCTCTGGACAGCACTAATGAAAAACTGTTTTTT.

This clonotype was seen many times. The genes are TRBV12-3 or TRBV12-4 and TRBJ1-4; D gene ambiguous. The CDR3 has 13 amino acids. V lost 4 bases and J lost 8, with 11 bases in between. In DNA form, the CDR3 reads TGTGCCAGCAGTTCTCTCACGGGGGAAAAACTGTTTTTT. Its protein is CASSSLTGEKLFF.

V and J are TRBV5-5 and TRBJ2-5; a possible D gene is TRBD2 (5 bases). With the DNA end fitting TRBJ2-1 better, the J assignment may be wrong. The V gene's germline CDR1 is SGHKS and CDR2 YYEKEE (reference sequence). This CDR3 is built from 16 residues. CDR3 sequence: CASSSAPRVEEVEQFF. CDR3 bases: TGTGCCAGCAGTTCAGCTCCCCGGGTGGAGGAGGTTGAGCAGTTCTTC.

This clonotype has just a few counts. V is TRBV13 and J is TRBJ2-3; 9 bases align to TRBD2. Unmatched junction bases numbered 7, after V lost 4 bases and J lost 2 bases. Per germline, CDR1 PRHDT and CDR2 FYEKMQ (reference sequence). This CDR3 spans 16 amino acids. CDR3 amino acids: CASSYLTSGNTDTQYF. DNA of the CDR3: TGTGCCAGCAGCTACCTGACTAGCGGAAACACAGATACGCAGTATTTT.

This clonotype occurred a few times. J is TRBJ2-4 and V is TRBV18, with D possibly TRBD1 on 5 matching bases. CDR1 is KGHSH and CDR2 is LQKENI in the germline V gene. Trimming pared 2 bases from V and 2 bases from J, leaving 10 bases between. This CDR3 region has 15 residues. In nucleotides, the CDR3 is TGTGCCAGCTCACCAGGCCAGGGTACCAAAAACATTCAGTACTTC. Its protein is CASSPGQGTKNIQYF.

This clonotype was seen only a few times. The chain links TRBV7-2 to TRBJ2-5; D is undetermined. The end of the DNA is better explained by TRBJ2-1, so the J call may be wrong. The germline V gene encodes CDR1 SGHTA and CDR2 FQGNSA. The CDR3 runs to 15 residues. The CDR3 is CASSLVVQVQNEQFF. CDR3 sequence (DNA): TGTGCCAGCAGCTTAGTTGTCCAAGTACAAAATGAGCAGTTCTTC.

J is TRBJ1-5 and V is TRBV6-5; a possible D gene is TRBD1 (6 bases). Trimming shortened V by 0 bases and J by 4 bases, and 7 bases separated the two germline ends. In germline, CDR1 is MNHEY, CDR2 SVGAGI. The CDR3 is 14 residues long. The DNA of the CDR3 is TGTGCCAGCAGTTACTCCAGGGGAAATCAGCCCCAGCATTTT. It yields the protein CASSYSRGNQPQHF.

The chain links TRBV2 to TRBJ2-5; a possible D gene is TRBD2 (5 bases). Germline V gene data show CDR1 as SNHLY and CDR2 as FYNNEI. Trimming shortened V by 3 bases and J by 1 base, and 6 bases separated the two germline ends. The CDR3 is 13 amino acids. The CDR3, as DNA: TGTGCCAGCAGTGAGGCGGGCCAAGAGACCCAGTACTTC. It translates to CASSEAGQETQYF.

There are a few counts of this clonotype. This chain connects TRBV5-6 to TRBJ2-5, with D perhaps given as TRBD1 or TRBD2 (6 bases each). The CDR3 loop spans 15 amino acids. In germline, CDR1 is SGHDT, CDR2 YYEEEE. The V gene lost 0 bases and the J gene lost 5 bases, with 14 bases spanning the gap. CDR3 coding DNA: TGTGCCAGCAGCTTGGCGGGGGCCATTGGCGAGACCCAGTACTTC. It codes for CASSLAGAIGETQYF.

This chain joins TRBV6-6 and TRBJ2-5, with D unclear. There are 11 residues in the CDR3. V dropped 11 bases and J dropped 3 bases, with 10 bases sitting between them. CDR1 is MNHNY and CDR2 is SVGAGI in the germline V gene (reference sequence). The CDR3 loop reads CASLIEETQYF. CDR3 in DNA: TGTGCCTCACTGATTGAAGAGACCCAGTACTTC.

This clonotype was counted a few times. The chain links TRBV5-5 to TRBJ1-6; D is uncertain. Germline V gives CDR1 SGHKS, CDR2 YYEKEE (reference sequence). The CDR3 length is 14 residues. The V gene lost 4 bases and the J gene lost 12 bases, with 17 bases spanning the gap. CDR3 in amino acids: CASSGTDGVGPLHF. The DNA of the CDR3 is TGTGCCAGCAGCGGAACGGACGGGGTGGGACCCCTCCACTTT.